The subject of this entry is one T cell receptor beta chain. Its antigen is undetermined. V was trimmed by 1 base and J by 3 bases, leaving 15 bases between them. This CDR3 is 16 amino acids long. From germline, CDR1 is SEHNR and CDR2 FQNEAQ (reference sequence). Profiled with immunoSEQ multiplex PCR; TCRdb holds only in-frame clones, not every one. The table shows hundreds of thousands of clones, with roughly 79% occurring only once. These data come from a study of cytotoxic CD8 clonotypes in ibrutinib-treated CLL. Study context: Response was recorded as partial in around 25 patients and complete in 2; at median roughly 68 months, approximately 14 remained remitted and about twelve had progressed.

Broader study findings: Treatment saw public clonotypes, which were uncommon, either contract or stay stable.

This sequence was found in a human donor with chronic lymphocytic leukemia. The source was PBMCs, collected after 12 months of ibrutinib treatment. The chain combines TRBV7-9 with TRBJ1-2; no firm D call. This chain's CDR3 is CASSLGLGVRDYGYTF. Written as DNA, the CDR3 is TGTGCCAGCAGCTTAGGTCTTGGGGTGAGGGACTATGGCTACACCTTC. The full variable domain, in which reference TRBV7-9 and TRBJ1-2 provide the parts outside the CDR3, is DTGVSQNPRHKITKRGQNVTFRCDPISEHNRLYWYRQTLGQGPEFLTYFQNEAQLEKSRLLSDRFSAERPKGSFSTLEIQRTEQGDSAMYLCASSLGLGVRDYGYTFGSGTRLTVV.